What follows are 14 T cell receptor beta chains derived from one specimen sequenced in a study of blood T cell repertoires in COVID-19. Produced via immunoSEQ multiplex PCR; TCRdb's table is partial and in-frame only. The sample carries around 300,000 clones, around 85% recorded once. The specimen was peripheral blood. The receptors were gathered from a woman aged 25 to 39 who had recovered from COVID-19.

The chain joins TRBV7-2 to TRBJ2-7; D is possibly TRBD1 (7 bases). V lost 2 bases to trimming and J lost 3 bases, with 17 bases between them. The CDR3 spans 16 residues. The germline CDR1 and CDR2 sequences are SGHTA and FQGNSA. Written as DNA, the CDR3 is TGTGCCAGCAGCTTAAGTTCGCGGGACAGTGACTACGAGCAGTACTTC. Translation: CASSLSSRDSDYEQYF.

This chain uses TRBV2 with TRBJ2-2; D not resolved. Germline CDR1 is SNHLY and CDR2 is FYNNEI. Deletions cut 6 bases from V and 1 base from J, with 18 bases between. CDR3 length: 17 amino acids. The CDR3 bases are TGTGCCAGCAGCCCTCTGGCGGCCACACAGAACACCGGGGAGCTGTTTTTT. This sequence encodes CASSPLAATQNTGELFF.

In regard to this clone: A much bigger clone sits one base away, suggesting this may be a read error. V and J are TRBV12-3 or TRBV12-4 and TRBJ2-3; no definite D call. Trimming took off 6 bases at V and 2 bases at J, with 3 bases between the two ends. The CDR3 consists of 11 residues. The CDR3 bases are TGTGCCAGCAGCCACACAGATACGCAGTATTTT. Protein product: CASSHTDTQYF.

This clone has more than one count but fewer than ten. The J gene is TRBJ2-5, the V gene TRBV5-1; D uncertain. Trimming shortened V by 3 bases and J by 1 base, and 4 bases separated the two germline ends. The CDR3 is 12 amino acids. Germline V gene sequence: CDR1 SGHRS, CDR2 YFSETQ. The CDR3 spells CASSYTQETQYF. The CDR3 coding sequence is TGCGCCAGCAGCTACACCCAAGAGACCCAGTACTTC.

This clone has a single count. The genes are TRBV14 and TRBJ2-3, with 10 positions matching TRBD2. There are 15 residues in the CDR3. The V gene's germline CDR1 is SGHDN and CDR2 FVKESK. With V trimmed by 0 bases and J by 7 bases, 4 bases remained unmatched. The CDR3 spells CASSQESGGAYTQYF. The CDR3 region has the DNA TGTGCCAGCAGCCAAGAGAGCGGGGGGGCTTATACGCAGTATTTT.

This clone was counted a single time. V is TRBV19 and J is TRBJ1-2, with TRBD1 identical over 10 bases. Trimming cost V 4 bases and J 10 bases; bases outside gene matches: 12. The CDR3 is 15 residues long. The germline CDR1 and CDR2 sequences are LNHDA and SQIVND (reference sequence). The CDR3 coding sequence is TGTGCCAGTAGTACTCGGGACAGGGGAGGTGGAACCTACACCTTC. It codes for CASSTRDRGGGTYTF.

The genes are TRBV7-2 and TRBJ2-7; the D gene is possibly TRBD2 (6 bases). The V and J ends lost 4 bases and 2 bases respectively, with 12 bases between them. Germline V gene data show CDR1 as SGHTA and CDR2 as FQGNSA. The CDR3 length is 14 residues. The CDR3 is CASSWEAATYEQYF. CDR3 nucleotide sequence: TGTGCCAGCAGCTGGGAGGCAGCCACCTACGAGCAGTACTTC. The variable domain in full, with the rest retrieved from reference TRBV7-2 and TRBJ2-7, is GAGVSQSPSNKVTEKGKDVELRCDPISGHTALYWYRQSLGQGLEFLIYFQGNSAPDKSGLPSDRFSAERTGGSVSTLTIQRTQQEDSAVYLCASSWEAATYEQYFGPGTRLTVT.

This chain links TRBV7-2 with TRBJ1-5; 11 positions match TRBD1. After removal of 4 bases from V and 4 bases from J, the junction contained 12 bases not matched to a gene. Germline CDR1 and CDR2: SGHTA and FQGNSA. The CDR3 has 18 amino acids. CDR3 DNA sequence: TGTGCCAGCAGCTCAGCCGGGACAGGGGGATTTGGGAATCAGCCCCAGCATTTT. This gives the protein CASSSAGTGGFGNQPQHF.

This clone was detected once. The chain combines TRBV6-2 or TRBV6-3 with TRBJ2-3, with TRBD2 as a possible D gene (6 bases). V lost 3 bases and J 4 bases, leaving 14 bases between the germline ends. Germline assignment: CDR1 MNHEY and CDR2 SVGEGT. CDR3 length: 15 amino acids. CDR3: CASSYFGGEADTQYF. The CDR3 DNA reads TGTGCCAGCAGTTATTTCGGGGGAGAGGCAGATACGCAGTATTTT.

Concerning this clone itself: The junction departs from germline at one end; a sequencing error may be responsible. V gene TRBV30 combines with J gene TRBJ1-5; 7 bases fit TRBD1. In germline, CDR1 is GTSNPN, CDR2 SVGIG (reference sequence). This CDR3 has 17 residues. This CDR3 reads CAWSGDRTPSSYQPQHF. CDR3 nucleotides: TGTGCCTGGAGTGGGGACAGAACCCCCTCTAGCTATCAGCCCCAGCATTTT.

In this sample, this clone turned up once. The rearrangement joins TRBV5-1 to TRBJ1-2; D uncertain. CDR1 and CDR2 from the germline V gene are SGHRS and YFSETQ. The V gene lost 1 base and the J gene lost 7 bases, with 8 bases spanning the gap. CDR3 size: 12 residues. The CDR3 region has the DNA TGCGCCAGCAGCTTGCAGGAGGGTGGCTACACCTTC. This codes for CASSLQEGGYTF.

V gene TRBV15 combines with J gene TRBJ1-1, with 7 bases lining up with TRBD1. The trim removed 0 bases at V and 2 bases at J, leaving 9 bases unmatched. Germline V gene lookup returns CDR1 LNHNV and CDR2 YYDKDF (reference sequence). The CDR3 runs 17 residues. As DNA, the CDR3 is TGTGCCACCAGCAGAGATGGGGGAACAGGGGTTAACACTGAAGCTTTCTTT. Protein: CATSRDGGTGVNTEAFF.

This clone was counted only a few times. The chain couples TRBV7-2 to TRBJ2-2; TRBD2 matches 14 bases. The CDR3 has 16 amino acids. With 5 bases clipped from V and 4 bases from J, the junction kept 3 bases outside the gene matches. CDR1 is SGHTA, CDR2 FQGNSA, per germline. The CDR3 coding sequence is TGTGCCAGCAGCCCGACTAGCGGGAGGGCCACCGGGGAGCTGTTTTTT. Translated: CASSPTSGRATGELFF.

The chain carries TRBV19 and TRBJ1-3; D not resolved. The V gene lost 9 bases and the J gene lost 0 bases, with 12 bases spanning the gap. This CDR3 spans 14 amino acids. Germline V lookup: CDR1 LNHDA, CDR2 SQIVND (reference sequence). The CDR3 region is CASGSKPSGNTIYF. DNA for the CDR3: TGTGCCAGCGGTTCCAAGCCCTCTGGAAACACCATATATTTT. Variable domain in full (rest from reference TRBV19 and TRBJ1-3): DGGITQSPKYLFRKEGQNVTLSCEQNLNHDAMYWYRQDPGQGLRLIYYSQIVNDFQKGDIAEGYSVSREKKESFPLTVTSAQKNPTAFYLCASGSKPSGNTIYFGEGSWLTVV.